The present entry profiles one T cell receptor beta chain with its context. The antigen is unknown. Treatment specified: oral pan-JAK inhibitor, 5-10 mg twice daily. This entry belongs to a study of CD8+ T cells in alopecia areata. Germline V gene sequence: CDR1 SGDLS, CDR2 YYNGEE. This CDR3 region has 14 residues. Trimming removed 0 bases at V and 2 bases at J, with 7 bases between. In each case, RNA was isolated and then reverse transcribed into cDNA as the sequencing template. Some clones are missing from TCRdb's copy, which holds only in-frame ones; the method was immunoSEQ multiplex PCR. The data contain approximately 280,000 clones, 58% of them singletons. General study findings and limits: Affected scalp, especially in alopecia totalis/universalis, had a higher clonality than normal scalp did. Many expanded lesional clones persisted in scalp and blood during tofacitinib treatment.

The TCR originated in a human donor with alopecia areata. The specimen comprised CD4+ T cells sorted from blood, sampled at week 24, from a patient treated with tofacitinib. This sequence joins TRBV9 and TRBJ2-3, with unresolved D. The CDR3 region has the DNA TGTGCCAGCAGCGTAGGACTCCCCACAGATACGCAGTATTTT. Residues: CASSVGLPTDTQYF.